Listed below are T cell receptor beta chains from one sample, sequenced in a study of shared clonotypes between healthy human individuals. Clones were sequenced by immunoSEQ multiplex PCR, and TCRdb holds only the in-frame ones, with some missing. The sample consists of approximately 2.4 million clones, approximately 96% of them appearing once. Material for sequencing was naive CD4+ T cells sorted from blood. The receptor source for this set is a man in his late teens or twenties in good health. Both conserved end residues are part of each CDR3. A D gene is named only where the DNA matches it firmly. Part of the rows lack a size; the others show once, few, many or a class for expanded clones.

>.|TRBJ2-7|TRBV7-8|TRBD1
CASSLYRGSYEQYF
TGTGCCAGCAGCTTATACAGGGGATCCTACGAGCAGTACTTC
>.|TRBJ1-4|TRBV30|.
CAWTGHQNEKLFF
TGTGCCTGGACAGGCCATCAAAATGAAAAACTGTTTTTT
>.|TRBJ1-5|TRBV6-6|.
CASSYSPSNQPQHF
TGTGCCAGCAGTTACTCTCCCTCCAATCAGCCCCAGCATTTT
>.|TRBJ1-6|TRBV2|.
CASRGGGLLNSPLHF
TGTGCCTCGAGAGGAGGGGGGCTACTAAATTCACCCCTCCACTTT
>few|TRBJ1-1|TRBV27|.
CASTIGPGAEAFF
TGTGCCAGCACTATCGGGCCAGGGGCTGAAGCTTTCTTT
>.|TRBJ2-3|TRBV11-2|TRBD2
CASSFGWTSGADTQYF
TGTGCCAGCAGCTTTGGATGGACTAGCGGGGCGGATACGCAGTATTTT
>.|TRBJ1-1|TRBV7-9|.
CASSPSQGETEAFF
TGTGCCAGCAGCCCTTCCCAGGGAGAAACTGAAGCTTTCTTT
>few|TRBJ1-1|TRBV30|.
CAWSEQGNTEAFF
TGTGCCTGGAGTGAACAGGGGAACACTGAAGCTTTCTTT
>.|TRBJ2-2|TRBV29-1|.
CSAGRLFTGELFF
TGCAGCGCGGGCCGCCTTTTCACCGGGGAGCTGTTTTTT
>.|TRBJ2-2|TRBV11-3|.
CASSLGGGGTGELFF
TGTGCCAGCAGCTTAGGCGGAGGGGGCACCGGGGAGCTGTTTTTT
>.|TRBJ1-3|TRBV7-3|.
CASSLDSGTGNTIYF
TGTGCCAGCAGCTTGGATTCAGGGACTGGAAACACCATATATTTT
>.|TRBJ1-4|TRBV7-7|.
CASSFTGKGYEKLFF
TGTGCTAGCAGCTTCACCGGGAAGGGATATGAAAAACTGTTTTTT
>.|TRBJ1-5|TRBV6-6|.
CASSPIGGGGNQPQHF
TGTGCCAGCAGCCCCATAGGGGGTGGGGGGAACCAGCCCCAGCATTTT
>.|TRBJ1-2|TRBV5-6|.
CASSAGQNYGYTF
TGTGCCAGCAGCGCCGGACAGAACTATGGCTACACCTTC
>.|TRBJ1-4|TRBV30|.
CAWSSGVGRGEKLFF
TGTGCCTGGAGTAGCGGAGTGGGCAGAGGCGAAAAACTGTTTTTT
>.|TRBJ2-1|TRBV7-3|TRBD1
CASSHDRGSYNEQFF
TGTGCCAGCAGCCACGACAGGGGGTCCTACAATGAGCAGTTCTTC
>.|TRBJ1-6|TRBV9|TRBD1
CASSGDRVFSPLHF
TGTGCCAGCAGCGGTGACAGGGTTTTTTCACCCCTCCACTTT
>.|TRBJ1-1|TRBV18|TRBD1
CASSPGQGIYTEAFF
TGTGCCAGCTCACCAGGACAGGGAATCTACACTGAAGCTTTCTTT
>.|TRBJ2-7|TRBV7-2|.
CASSSFGAGTYEQYF
TGTGCCAGCAGCTCGTTTGGGGCGGGAACCTACGAGCAGTACTTC
>.|TRBJ2-1|TRBV27|TRBD1
CASSLSGGGHNEQFF
TGTGCCAGCAGTTTATCAGGGGGCGGCCACAATGAGCAGTTCTTC
>.|TRBJ2-5|TRBV4-3|.
CASSRDGGETQYF
TGCGCCAGCAGCCGGGATGGGGGTGAGACCCAGTACTTC
>.|TRBJ1-5|TRBV5-1|TRBD1
CASSLEQGAGQPQHF
TGCGCCAGCAGCTTGGAACAGGGGGCCGGTCAGCCCCAGCATTTT
>.|TRBJ1-1|TRBV5-8|.
CASSRLITEAFF
TGTGCCAGCAGCCGCTTGATCACTGAAGCTTTCTTT
>once|TRBJ2-5|TRBV30|TRBD1
CAWSGQGGHFETQYF
TGTGCCTGGAGTGGACAGGGGGGGCATTTTGAGACCCAGTACTTC
>.|TRBJ2-5|TRBV6-6|.
CASSSAGRDGTQYF
TGTGCCAGCAGCTCCGCTGGCAGGGATGGGACCCAGTACTTC